These 19 T cell receptor beta chains came from one sample sequenced in a study of cytomegalovirus exposure and HLA in healthy donors. With 60 Vbeta and 13 Jbeta primers, the PCR was carried out. Repertoires were generated with immunoSEQ multiplex PCR, while TCRdb's copy carries only in-frame clones and drops some. The profile shows 100,000 to 130,000 clones, 65% to 85% of them singletons. The specimen sequenced was PBMCs. The source is a young man in good health and CMV-seronegative.

The CDR3, as DNA: TGTGCCAGCAGTGAGGGTAGCGGGGGAGATACGCAGTATTTT. It is translated as CASSEGSGGDTQYF. This chain connects TRBV6-4 to TRBJ2-3, with 9 bases that match TRBD2. CDR3 size: 14 residues. V lost 3 bases to trimming and J lost 5 bases; unmatched junction nucleotides: 3. Germline V lookup: CDR1 MRHNA, CDR2 SNTAGT.

The chain uses TRBV27 and TRBJ2-1; 10 positions agree with TRBD1. The CDR3 spans 14 residues. Germline CDR1 and CDR2: MNHEY and SMNVEV (reference sequence). V shed 7 bases and J 9 bases; nucleotides not matched to a gene: 9. The CDR3 DNA reads as TGTGCCAGCAATCCGGGACAGGGGTCAGGTGAGCAGTTCTTC. Translation gives CASNPGQGSGEQFF.

The genes are TRBV7-9 and TRBJ2-7; 13 nucleotides line up with TRBD2. This CDR3 has 16 residues. J gave up 4 bases and V 4 bases, and 7 bases lay outside the gene matches. Per germline, CDR1 SEHNR and CDR2 FQNEAQ (reference sequence). As DNA, the CDR3 is TGTGCCAGCAGCTCGATGACTAGCGGGGGGTCGTACGAGCAGTACTTC. Protein: CASSSMTSGGSYEQYF.

This rearrangement joins TRBV18 to TRBJ2-7; D gene uncertain. Per germline, CDR1 KGHSH and CDR2 LQKENI. The CDR3 consists of 13 residues. The V end lost 4 bases, the J end lost 2 bases, and 9 bases lay between the germline ends. The CDR3 reads CASSLQRTYEQYF. CDR3 nucleotides: TGTGCCAGCTCACTTCAGAGGACCTACGAGCAGTACTTC.

CDR3 sequence: CASSAQGFRGYTF. The CDR3 coding sequence is TGTGCCAGCAGCGCCCAGGGTTTTCGGGGCTACACCTTC. V and J are TRBV7-9 and TRBJ1-2; D perhaps matches TRBD1 (5 bases). Looked up from germline, CDR1 is SEHNR and CDR2 is FQNEAQ (reference sequence). This CDR3 is 13 amino acids long. V shed 5 bases and J shed 8 bases, with 15 bases lying between them.

DNA of the CDR3: TGTGCCAGCAGGTCCCCTCTCCGACAGGGTTCAGGGCATGGCTACACCTTC. As protein: CASRSPLRQGSGHGYTF. The V call is TRBV27, the J call TRBJ1-2, with 7 bases fitting TRBD1. The CDR3 has 17 residues. The germline V gene has CDR1 MNHEY and CDR2 SMNVEV (reference sequence). V dropped 6 bases and J dropped 6; count of bases not matched to a gene: 19.

With regard to this clone: Within the sample, other DNA sequences also encode this same CDR3. V usage is TRBV7-3 and J usage is TRBJ2-1, with TRBD2 as a possible D gene (6 bases). V dropped 2 bases and J dropped 1 base, with 6 bases sitting between them. CDR1 is SGHTA and CDR2 is FQGTGA in the germline V gene. The length of the CDR3 is 14 residues. The CDR3 DNA is TGTGCCAGCAGCTTAGCGGGATCCTACAATGAGCAGTTCTTC. Protein sequence: CASSLAGSYNEQFF.

This clone was seen just once. This chain uses TRBV28 with TRBJ2-5, with TRBD2 identical over 8 bases. The CDR3 is 17 amino acids. V was clipped by 5 bases and J by 1 base; unmatched bases: 12. Germline V CDR1 and CDR2: MDHEN, SYDVKM. The DNA of the CDR3 is TGTGCCAGCAGTCGACGACTCTTAGCGGGGTTCCAAGAGACCCAGTACTTC. It is translated as CASSRRLLAGFQETQYF.

This chain uses TRBV29-1 with TRBJ2-1; weak D call: TRBD1 (6 bases). The CDR3 is 13 residues long. Looked up from germline, CDR1 is SQVTM and CDR2 is ANQGSEA. The CDR3 region has the DNA TGCAGTACCCGCCGGACAGAAAACAATGAGCAGTTCTTC. Translation: CSTRRTENNEQFF.

The sample holds a few counts of this clone. The chain has TRBV5-6 and TRBJ2-7; the match to TRBD2 covers 8 bases. CDR1 and CDR2 (germline): SGHDT, YYEEEE. The CDR3 is 15 residues long. Germline trimming cut 4 bases from V and 0 bases from J; bases unmatched to any gene: 6. The CDR3 spells CASSPPGGTSYEQYF. The CDR3 coding sequence is TGTGCCAGCAGCCCCCCGGGGGGGACCTCCTACGAGCAGTACTTC. Looking up the rest from reference TRBV5-6 and TRBJ2-7 gives the full variable domain: DAGVTQSPTHLIKTRGQQVTLRCSPKSGHDTVSWYQQALGQGPQFIFQYYEEEERQRGNFPDRFSGHQFPNYSSELNVNALLLGDSALYLCASSPPGGTSYEQYFGPGTRLTVT.

The J gene is TRBJ2-7, the V gene TRBV20-1; no reliable D call. CDR1 and CDR2 from the germline V gene are DFQATT and SNEGSKA (reference sequence). The CDR3 is 11 amino acids. Deletions cut 1 base from V and 6 bases from J, with 7 bases between. CDR3 DNA sequence: TGCAGTGCTAGAGCCGCCGGCGAGCAGTACTTC. This gives the protein CSARAAGEQYF.

The rearrangement joins TRBV7-3 to TRBJ2-5; 15 bases map to TRBD2. J gave up 5 bases and V 5 bases, and 3 bases lay outside the gene matches. This CDR3 is 15 amino acids long. In germline, CDR1 is SGHTA, CDR2 FQGTGA. CDR3 protein: CASSPGLAGGETQYF. The DNA of the CDR3 is TGTGCCAGCAGCCCCGGACTAGCGGGGGGGGAGACCCAGTACTTC.

The V gene is TRBV7-8, the J gene TRBJ1-5; D is unclear. Germline values: CDR1 SGHVS, CDR2 FQNEAQ. Trimming shortened V by 4 bases and J by 1 base, and 11 bases separated the two germline ends. CDR3 size: 15 residues. The DNA of the CDR3 is TGTGCCAGCAGCTCTCAGATTAACAGCAATCAGCCCCAGCATTTT. It translates to CASSSQINSNQPQHF. Drawing the rest from reference TRBV7-8 and TRBJ1-5, the complete variable domain is GAGVSQSPRYKVAKRGQDVALRCDPISGHVSLFWYQQALGQGPEFLTYFQNEAQLDKSGLPSDRFFAERPEGSVSTLKIQRTQQEDSAVYLCASSSQINSNQPQHFGDGTRLSIL.

The V call is TRBV7-2, the J call TRBJ2-2, with 7 bases identical to TRBD2. V was clipped by 2 bases and J by 4 bases; unmatched bases: 4. Germline V gene lookup returns CDR1 SGHTA and CDR2 FQGNSA. The CDR3 has 15 amino acids. DNA for the CDR3: TGTGCCAGCAGCTTACACGGGGGGACCACCGGGGAGCTGTTTTTT. Its translation: CASSLHGGTTGELFF.

The gene calls are TRBV5-4 and TRBJ2-5; D is unresolved. V lost 4 bases and J lost 5, with 9 bases in between. The CDR3 extends over 12 amino acids. CDR1 SGHNT and CDR2 YYREEE come from the germline V gene (reference sequence). The CDR3 DNA reads as TGTGCCAGCAGCGTGACTTGGGAGACCCAGTACTTC. It codes for CASSVTWETQYF. Supplemented by reference TRBV5-4 and TRBJ2-5, the full variable domain reads ETGVTQSPTHLIKTRGQQVTLRCSSQSGHNTVSWYQQALGQGPQFIFQYYREEENGRGNFPPRFSGLQFPNYSSELNVNALELDDSALYLCASSVTWETQYFGPGTRLLVL.

J is TRBJ2-5 and V is TRBV19; TRBD1 is a possible D gene (5 bases). Deletions cut 3 bases from V and 2 bases from J, with 10 bases between. Germline V gene lookup returns CDR1 LNHDA and CDR2 SQIVND (reference sequence). The CDR3 is made up of 14 amino acids. The CDR3 bases are TGTGCCAGTAGTATGGTGGCAGGGCAAGAGACCCAGTACTTC. Its translation: CASSMVAGQETQYF. The full variable domain, completed using reference TRBV19 and TRBJ2-5, is DGGITQSPKYLFRKEGQNVTLSCEQNLNHDAMYWYRQDPGQGLRLIYYSQIVNDFQKGDIAEGYSVSREKKESFPLTVTSAQKNPTAFYLCASSMVAGQETQYFGPGTRLLVL.

This clone has more than one count but fewer than ten. The chain joins TRBV19 to TRBJ1-5; D is unresolved. Per germline, CDR1 LNHDA and CDR2 SQIVND (reference sequence). The V end lost 8 bases, the J end lost 6 bases, and 11 bases lay between the germline ends. The CDR3 consists of 12 residues. The CDR3 loop reads CASSRSGQPQHF. The CDR3 DNA is TGTGCCAGTTCCAGATCTGGTCAGCCCCAGCATTTT.

This chain links TRBV19 with TRBJ2-3; 8 bases are shared with TRBD1. The CDR3 length is 13 residues. Trimming took 6 bases from V and 1 from J; bases not matched to a gene: 0. The germline V gene encodes CDR1 LNHDA and CDR2 SQIVND (reference sequence). As DNA, the CDR3 is TGTGCCAGTAGGGGACAGGGCACAGATACGCAGTATTTT. This codes for CASRGQGTDTQYF. Full variable domain (outside the CDR3, taken from reference TRBV19 and TRBJ2-3): DGGITQSPKYLFRKEGQNVTLSCEQNLNHDAMYWYRQDPGQGLRLIYYSQIVNDFQKGDIAEGYSVSREKKESFPLTVTSAQKNPTAFYLCASRGQGTDTQYFGPGTRLTVL.

CDR3 protein: CASSSRTGRTEAFF. In DNA, the CDR3 is TGTGCCAGCAGTTCCCGGACAGGGCGAACTGAAGCTTTCTTT. The V gene is TRBV27, the J gene TRBJ1-1, with 8 bases that match TRBD1. After removal of 4 bases from V and 5 bases from J, the junction contained 6 bases not matched to a gene. This CDR3 has 14 residues. CDR1 is MNHEY and CDR2 is SMNVEV in the germline V gene (reference sequence).